The clone carrying this T cell receptor beta chain has at least ten counts. These data originate in a study of T cells in Graves' hyperthyroidism and ophthalmopathy. Amplified TCR beta CDR3 regions derived from RNA transcripts. Initially, a first-round RT-PCR of the TCR CDR3 employed the HTBI primer set. TCRdb reprocessed the multiplex PCR reads with MiXCR, giving one entry per CDR3 protein. Among around 250,000 distinct CDR3 sequences listed, around 25% were seen once. Trimming removed 2 bases from V and 2 bases from J; junction bases left unmatched: 1. The CDR3 runs 14 residues. Per germline, CDR1 SEHNR and CDR2 FQNEAQ (reference sequence).

The TCR comes from a woman aged 40 to 50 with Graves' ophthalmopathy. The rearrangement joins TRBV7-9 to TRBJ2-7; 9 bases map to TRBD2. The material sequenced was blood. The CDR3 here is CASSLSSGTYEQYF. In DNA, the CDR3 is TGTGCCAGCAGCTTATCTAGCGGGACCTACGAGCAGTACTTC.